A selection of T cell receptor beta chains follows, all from one sample in a study of blood T cell repertoires in COVID-19. The data were produced by immunoSEQ multiplex PCR, yet TCRdb's version contains in-frame clones alone and is incomplete. The sample yields 130,000 to 150,000 clones, approximately 88% seen once. The sample comprised peripheral blood. The receptors come from a woman in her 50s with acute or convalescent COVID-19. CDR3s include the opening cysteine and the closing phenylalanine or tryptophan.

CASSQGQGITEAFF	TRBV4-1	TRBJ1-1
CASSEALLGAGASYNEQFF	TRBV6-1	TRBJ2-1
CASSLEGLAGAYNEQFF	TRBV5-6	TRBJ2-1
CASSATLVEPVGPQHF	TRBV2	TRBJ1-5
CASSQPLLAGGTGELFF	TRBV3-1/TRBV3-2	TRBJ2-2
CASSSLQGRNQPQHF	TRBV11-2	TRBJ1-5
CASSPRVSSYEQYF	TRBV27	TRBJ2-7
CARTPTGPSNYGYTF	TRBV6-5	TRBJ1-2
CASSSQGVGIYEQYF	TRBV6-5	TRBJ2-7
CSASSTGGQPYEQYF	TRBV20-1	TRBJ2-7
CASSVGPRVTTGQPQHF	TRBV9	TRBJ1-5
CASSWGLSNEQYF	TRBV27	TRBJ2-7
CASSVVENLRYGYTF	TRBV9	TRBJ1-2
CASDRGGENTGELFF	TRBV5-1	TRBJ2-2
CASSSDRGYQPQHF	TRBV6-5	TRBJ1-5
CASSSLAGAPGELFF	TRBV19	TRBJ2-2
CASSHDIYGYTF	TRBV3-1/TRBV3-2	TRBJ1-2
CASGQGPNTEAFF	TRBV19	TRBJ1-1